This TCR beta chain was profiled in a study of blood T cell repertoires in COVID-19. On the study more broadly: From the United States, Italy and Spain came samples of acute and convalescent COVID-19. PBMCs, B-cell-depleted T cells, or T cells provided the cDNA or gDNA that made up the material.

In the original analysis: By means of reference gene primer amplification, nucleated cell counts were estimated. Profiled with immunoSEQ multiplex PCR; TCRdb holds only in-frame clones, not every one. V and J calls and clone size are given by that table; D and trimming were obtained from the DNA. The sample records approximately 300,000 clones, about 85% being singletons. The CDR3 is 13 residues long. V was shortened by 6 bases and J by 9 bases, with 16 bases between the two germline ends. CDR1 is LGHDT, CDR2 YNNKEL, per germline (reference sequence). What was sequenced was peripheral blood. The sequence was collected from a woman aged 45-65 years who had recovered from COVID-19. The genes are TRBV3-1 (or the pseudogene TRBV3-2) and TRBJ2-3, with TRBD2 as a possible D gene (6 bases). DNA for the CDR3: TGTGCCAGCAGACCCTCCGGGACTTTGACGCAGTATTTT. Protein product: CASRPSGTLTQYF.